A single sample is the source of the 11 T cell receptor beta chains below, sequenced in a study of T cells in Graves' hyperthyroidism and ophthalmopathy. From RNA transcripts, TCR beta CDR3 regions were amplified. HTBI primers were used for first-round RT-PCR of the TCR CDR3. TCRdb re-called the multiplex PCR reads with MiXCR, one entry per CDR3 protein. This sample carries over 500,000 distinct CDR3 sequences, over 45% of them seen once, and the ten largest clones take 35% to 50%. The sequenced sample was peripheral blood or thyroid tissue (not recorded which). The receptors stem from an adult woman with Graves' disease, either hyperthyroidism or ophthalmopathy (not recorded which).

This chain uses TRBV7-9 with TRBJ1-6, with 9 nucleotides matching TRBD1. V trimming: 6 bases; J trimming: 7 bases; junction bases outside the gene matches: 4. Germline values: CDR1 SEHNR, CDR2 FQNEAQ (reference sequence). The CDR3 loop spans 14 amino acids. In DNA, the CDR3 is TGTGCCAGCAGAGTTGGACAGGGGAATTCACCCCTCCACTTT. Residues: CASRVGQGNSPLHF. Variable domain in full (rest from reference TRBV7-9 and TRBJ1-6): DTGVSQNPRHKITKRGQNVTFRCDPISEHNRLYWYRQTLGQGPEFLTYFQNEAQLEKSRLLSDRFSAERPKGSFSTLEIQRTEQGDSAMYLCASRVGQGNSPLHFGNGTRLTVT.

The rearrangement joins TRBV7-9 to TRBJ1-4; 9 nucleotides line up with TRBD1. The CDR3 is 15 residues long. Germline lookup yields CDR1 SEHNR and CDR2 FQNEAQ (reference sequence). J was trimmed by 8 bases and V by 7 bases; bases with no gene match: 11. CDR3 DNA sequence: TGTGCCAGCACCGAAACAGGGGGCGCAGGGGAAAAACTGTTTTTT. This codes for CASTETGGAGEKLFF. Based on the CDR3 plus reference TRBV7-9 and TRBJ1-4, the full variable domain is DTGVSQNPRHKITKRGQNVTFRCDPISEHNRLYWYRQTLGQGPEFLTYFQNEAQLEKSRLLSDRFSAERPKGSFSTLEIQRTEQGDSAMYLCASTETGGAGEKLFFGSGTQLSVL.

The V gene is TRBV7-9, the J gene TRBJ1-1; 7 bases are shared with TRBD1. V was pared by 6 bases and J by 1 base, with 5 bases of the junction left unmatched. CDR1 and CDR2 from the germline V gene are SEHNR and FQNEAQ (reference sequence). The CDR3 runs to 14 residues. The CDR3 region is CASSSWDRNTEAFF. DNA for the CDR3: TGTGCCAGCAGTTCGTGGGACAGGAACACTGAAGCTTTCTTT.

This clonotype was seen a few times. The chain uses TRBV7-6 and TRBJ1-2; maybe TRBD1 (6 bases). CDR1 is SGHVS and CDR2 is FNYEAQ in the germline V gene. The V end lost 4 bases, the J end lost 8 bases, and 17 bases lay between the germline ends. This CDR3 is built from 14 residues. The CDR3 coding sequence is TGTGCCAGCAGCTCTACCCCCACAGGGTTGGGCTACACCTTC. Its translation is CASSSTPTGLGYTF.

Turning to this clonotype: Its ends do not fully match the called genes, so a read error is possible. The J gene is TRBJ2-7, the V gene TRBV29-1; D may be TRBD1 or TRBD2 (5 bases each). The CDR3 is 13 amino acids. CDR1 and CDR2 (germline): SQVTM, ANQGSEA. CDR3 sequence reads: CAWSVGPGLEQYF. CDR3 nucleotide sequence: TGTGCCTGGAGTGTAGGCCCGGGGCTCGAGCAGTACTTC.

This chain connects TRBV7-3 to TRBJ2-5; the match to TRBD2 covers 11 bases. This CDR3 region has 16 residues. V was clipped by 2 bases and J by 4 bases; unmatched bases: 6. CDR1 and CDR2 (germline): SGHTA, FQGTGA. CDR3 residues: CASSLGPGTSGETQYF. The DNA of the CDR3 is TGTGCCAGCAGCTTAGGCCCCGGGACTAGCGGAGAGACCCAGTACTTC.

This clonotype occurred many times. This chain uses TRBV7-9 with TRBJ2-7; 7 positions match TRBD1. The ends lost 5 bases at V and 1 base at J; junction bases unmatched: 5. Germline lookup yields CDR1 SEHNR and CDR2 FQNEAQ (reference sequence). The CDR3 is 14 amino acids. The CDR3 coding sequence is TGTGCCAGCAGCCCCCGGACAGGATCCTACGAGCAGTACTTC. It specifies CASSPRTGSYEQYF.

The chain joins TRBV29-1 to TRBJ1-5, with 12 bases lining up with TRBD1. Germline V gene sequence: CDR1 SQVTM, CDR2 ANQGSEA. Unmatched junction bases numbered 2, after V lost 1 base and J lost 1 base. The CDR3 extends over 16 amino acids. For the CDR3, the DNA is TGCAGCGTTGAAGCGGGGACAGGGGGCAGCAATCAGCCCCAGCATTTT. It is translated as CSVEAGTGGSNQPQHF. Filled out from reference TRBV29-1 and TRBJ1-5, the complete variable domain reads SAVISQKPSRDICQRGTSLTIQCQVDSQVTMMFWYRQQPGQSLTLIATANQGSEATYESGFVIDKFPISRPNLTFSTLTVSNMSPEDSSIYLCSVEAGTGGSNQPQHFGDGTRLSIL.

The chain employs TRBV2 and TRBJ2-7, with 7 bases matching TRBD2. Germline CDR1 and CDR2: SNHLY and FYNNEI. Trimming removed 1 base from V and 7 bases from J; junction bases left unmatched: 10. This CDR3 comprises 15 residues. For the CDR3, the DNA is TGTGCCAGCAGTGAAGGGGGTAGCGGGCGAGGAGAGCAGTACTTC. Protein: CASSEGGSGRGEQYF.

The chain has TRBV28 and TRBJ2-7, with 7 bases lining up with TRBD2. The germline V gene has CDR1 MDHEN and CDR2 SYDVKM. The CDR3 is 15 amino acids. With 2 bases clipped from V and 0 bases from J, the junction kept 4 bases outside the gene matches. The CDR3 spells CASSLLAASSYEQYF. In DNA, the CDR3 is TGTGCCAGCAGTTTACTAGCGGCGAGCTCCTACGAGCAGTACTTC.

The gene calls are TRBV7-8 and TRBJ1-1, with D unclear. This CDR3 comprises 13 residues. Trimming took 3 bases from V and 5 from J, leaving 10 bases between them. Germline V gene sequence: CDR1 SGHVS, CDR2 FQNEAQ. The DNA of the CDR3 is TGTGCCAGCAGCTTGGGGTGGGATACTGAAGCTTTCTTT. This gives the protein CASSLGWDTEAFF. The full variable domain, rest sourced from reference TRBV7-8 and TRBJ1-1, is GAGVSQSPRYKVAKRGQDVALRCDPISGHVSLFWYQQALGQGPEFLTYFQNEAQLDKSGLPSDRFFAERPEGSVSTLKIQRTQQEDSAVYLCASSLGWDTEAFFGQGTRLTVV.